The present entry profiles one T cell receptor (beta chain) with its context. The antigen is not known. This entry is derived from a study of cytomegalovirus exposure and HLA in healthy donors. Points from the study as a whole: Confirmation was obtained in vitro that a few CMV-associated chains are specific for CMV antigens.

Data came from immunoSEQ multiplex PCR; TCRdb stores just in-frame clones and leaves some out. The sample consists of roughly 330,000 clones, around 87% of them appearing once. This CDR3 has 14 residues. The V gene's germline CDR1 is MDHEN and CDR2 SYDVKM. The ends lost 2 bases at V and 7 bases at J; junction bases unmatched: 6. This sequence originates from a woman aged 25-40 years in good health and CMV-seropositive. The J gene is TRBJ2-3, the V gene TRBV28; 7 nucleotides agree with TRBD2. Sequencing was carried out using PBMCs. CDR3 loop: CASSLRLADNTQYF. The CDR3 nucleotides are TGTGCCAGCAGTTTAAGGCTAGCGGATAATACGCAGTATTTT.